The clone carrying this TCR beta chain was found a few times. Antigen specificity is unknown. Documented time point: patch test 1, 2 weeks after DPC sensitization. Treatment defined: therapeutic diphenylcyclopropenone sensitization with weekly scalp DPC. Each CDR3 protein gets one entry after TCRdb re-called the RACE reads with MiXCR. The table records 380,000 or so distinct CDR3 sequences, more than 4.5% of them present only once. The data belong to a study of human T cells and chemical hapten exposure. At the level of the study: Small differences in pooled library volume mainly drove the variation in TCR yields per sample. Study-level findings and limits: There were significantly more large CDR3 similarity clusters among expanded TCRs than among controls. The presence of alopecia in the donors means their immune response may differ from healthy people's. Correlating positively with patch test score were the PT1 expanded TCR counts.

Germline-derived CDR1 and CDR2 are WNHNN and SYGVQD (reference sequence). The CDR3 runs to 13 residues. Trimming left V 2 bases short and J 2 bases short, with 7 bases between. This chain uses TRBV10-1 with TRBJ2-7; D is uncertain. The material sequenced was whole blood, taken in connection with sensitization to the hapten diphenylcyclopropenone (DPC). The clonotype was recovered from a woman aged 45-65 years with alopecia areata. Some clones in this sample may be carry-over from other donors' samples. The CDR3 DNA follows: TGCGCCAGCAGTGAGGGTAACACCTACGAGCAGTACTTC. It specifies CASSEGNTYEQYF.